The 20 T cell receptor beta chains below were found in one sample sequenced in a study of blood T cell repertoires in COVID-19. The repertoire was sequenced with immunoSEQ multiplex PCR; TCRdb's copy has only in-frame clones and lacks some. The sample holds some 420,000 clones, approximately 92% seen once. The sequencing input was PBMCs or T cells enriched from blood (not recorded which). The receptors stem from a man under 40 who had recovered from COVID-19.

The chain carries TRBV5-4 and TRBJ1-1; 9 bases align to TRBD1. Germline CDR1 reads SGHNT; CDR2 reads YYREEE (reference sequence). The CDR3 consists of 15 residues. V lost 4 bases to trimming and J lost 1 base; unmatched junction nucleotides: 5. The CDR3 here is CASSTRQGENTEAFF. The DNA of the CDR3 is TGTGCCAGCAGCACCCGACAGGGGGAGAACACTGAAGCTTTCTTT.

This rearrangement joins TRBV19 to TRBJ2-3; the D is unclear. The CDR3 sequence is 16 residues long. Trimming took off 4 bases at V and 0 bases at J, with 14 bases between the two ends. Germline lookup yields CDR1 LNHDA and CDR2 SQIVND (reference sequence). The chain's CDR3 is CASSTLAFSSTDTQYF. Here the CDR3 DNA reads TGTGCCAGTAGTACATTAGCCTTCTCTAGCACAGATACGCAGTATTTT.

This chain joins TRBV29-1 and TRBJ2-2; D remains ambiguous. In germline, CDR1 is SQVTM, CDR2 ANQGSEA. This CDR3 spans 15 amino acids. V lost 4 bases and J lost 0, with 12 bases in between. The CDR3 here is CSVGPSPANTGELFF. The DNA for the CDR3 is TGCAGCGTTGGCCCGTCTCCAGCGAACACCGGGGAGCTGTTTTTT.

This rearrangement joins TRBV15 to TRBJ2-1; TRBD2 agrees at 10 bases. CDR1 is LNHNV, CDR2 YYDKDF, per germline (reference sequence). V gave up 1 base and J gave up 5 bases; unmatched junction bases: 2. This CDR3 is built from 15 residues. In nucleotides, the CDR3 is TGTGCCACCAGCAGAGCTCTAGCGGGAGACAATGAGCAGTTCTTC. Translated: CATSRALAGDNEQFF.

V usage is TRBV2 and J usage is TRBJ2-1; D unresolved. This CDR3 has 13 residues. The V end was cut by 2 bases, the J end by 5 bases, with 7 bases between. Germline CDR1 reads SNHLY; CDR2 reads FYNNEI. The CDR3 region has the DNA TGTGCCAGCAGTGAACCCCACAACAATGAGCAGTTCTTC. Translated, it gives CASSEPHNNEQFF.

V and J are TRBV28 and TRBJ2-2, with a possible D match to TRBD1 (6 bases). CDR3 length: 16 residues. Germline CDR1 is MDHEN and CDR2 is SYDVKM. V was shortened by 1 base and J by 4 bases, with 13 bases between the two germline ends. In DNA form, the CDR3 reads TGTGCCAGCAGTTTATCCCAGGGGTTGGCCACCGGGGAGCTGTTTTTT. The encoded protein is CASSLSQGLATGELFF.

This chain's CDR3 is CASSQARTTNTEAFF. The CDR3 DNA follows: TGCGCCAGCAGCCAAGCTAGGACAACGAACACTGAAGCTTTCTTT. The chain carries TRBV4-1 and TRBJ1-1; maybe TRBD1 (5 bases). The CDR3 spans 15 residues. Germline CDR1 and CDR2: MGHRA and YSYEKL. V shed 1 base and J shed 1 base, with 10 bases lying between them.

This clone has just a few counts. The V gene is TRBV19, the J gene TRBJ1-5; D gene unclear. Germline V CDR1 and CDR2: LNHDA, SQIVND (reference sequence). This CDR3 has 15 amino acids. V was clipped by 0 bases and J by 7 bases, with 13 bases between them. CDR3 protein: CASSIEAGLRQPQHF. The DNA of the CDR3 is TGTGCCAGTAGTATAGAGGCAGGTCTACGACAGCCCCAGCATTTT.

V usage is TRBV2 and J usage is TRBJ2-7, with TRBD1 matching over 11 bases. The J segment lost 4 bases and the V segment lost 1 base, leaving 3 bases of the junction unmatched. CDR1 and CDR2 (germline): SNHLY, FYNNEI. This CDR3 has 15 residues. The CDR3 reads CASSEVGQGVYEQYF. Written as DNA, the CDR3 is TGTGCCAGCAGTGAAGTGGGACAGGGGGTTTACGAGCAGTACTTC.

The chain combines TRBV30 with TRBJ2-7, with TRBD2 matching over 13 bases. The CDR3 loop spans 18 amino acids. V shed 2 bases, J shed 3 bases, and the junction held 13 bases outside the gene matches. Germline CDR1 is GTSNPN and CDR2 is SVGIG (reference sequence). Here the CDR3 DNA reads TGTGCCTGGAGTCCCAATTCGTACGGGACTAGCGGGATCTACGAGCAGTACTTC. It encodes CAWSPNSYGTSGIYEQYF.

This chain connects TRBV18 to TRBJ2-5, with D possibly TRBD1 on 5 matching bases. V lost 4 bases and J 7 bases, leaving 13 bases between the germline ends. CDR3 length: 13 amino acids. From germline, CDR1 is KGHSH and CDR2 LQKENI. The CDR3 DNA sequence: TGTGCCAGCTCACTGCCAGGGTCGGGGACCCAGTACTTC. Residues: CASSLPGSGTQYF.

The V call is TRBV7-8, the J call TRBJ1-3; no reliable D call. The CDR3 sequence is 15 residues long. Deletions cut 3 bases from V and 0 bases from J, with 9 bases between. In germline, CDR1 is SGHVS, CDR2 FQNEAQ. CDR3 in DNA: TGTGCCAGCAGCTTGTATCGAGGCTCTGGAAACACCATATATTTT. Translation: CASSLYRGSGNTIYF.

V and J are TRBV18 and TRBJ2-1; TRBD2 might be the D (5 bases). The CDR3 extends over 13 amino acids. Trimming removed 1 base at V and 5 bases at J, with 6 bases between. Looked up from germline, CDR1 is KGHSH and CDR2 is LQKENI. The CDR3 coding sequence is TGTGCCAGCTCACCACAACTAGACAATGAGCAGTTCTTC. Its protein is CASSPQLDNEQFF.

This rearrangement joins TRBV27 to TRBJ1-1, with 7 positions matching TRBD1. J lost 5 bases, V lost 6 bases, and 9 bases had no gene match. This CDR3 comprises 14 residues. Germline-derived CDR1 and CDR2 are MNHEY and SMNVEV (reference sequence). CDR3 amino acids: CASSPTGQSTEAFF. CDR3 DNA sequence: TGTGCCAGCAGCCCGACAGGGCAGAGTACTGAAGCTTTCTTT.

This chain joins TRBV7-2 and TRBJ2-1; D gene uncertain. In germline, CDR1 is SGHTA, CDR2 FQGNSA. The CDR3 runs to 17 residues. The V gene lost 4 bases and the J gene lost 3 bases, with 19 bases spanning the gap. CDR3 sequence (DNA): TGTGCCAGCAGCTCCCCCACGACTGGTCTGGGCTACAATGAGCAGTTCTTC. This sequence encodes CASSSPTTGLGYNEQFF.

The V call is TRBV10-1, the J call TRBJ2-7, with D perhaps TRBD1 (6 bases). CDR1 WNHNN and CDR2 SYGVQD come from the germline V gene (reference sequence). The CDR3 contains 13 residues. V lost 2 bases, J lost 7 bases, and 12 bases lay in between. The CDR3 DNA reads TGCGCCAGCAGTGAGAGGGGGAGAGGGGAGCAGTACTTC. Protein: CASSERGRGEQYF.

The gene calls are TRBV19 and TRBJ2-7; 8 bases match TRBD2. This CDR3 region has 19 residues. Germline V gives CDR1 LNHDA, CDR2 SQIVND (reference sequence). J gave up 1 base and V 4 bases, and 18 bases lay outside the gene matches. The CDR3 DNA reads TGTGCCAGTAGTAGGCGGGGGGCCCCGAACCCTCTCTTGTCCTACGAGCAGTACTTC. As protein: CASSRRGAPNPLLSYEQYF.

The CDR3 spells CASSLAGGSSYEQYF. CDR3 coding DNA: TGTGCCAGCAGTTTAGCGGGAGGAAGCTCCTACGAGCAGTACTTC. This chain connects TRBV27 to TRBJ2-7; 8 positions agree with TRBD2. CDR1 MNHEY and CDR2 SMNVEV come from the germline V gene (reference sequence). Trimming at V came to 2 bases and at J to 0 bases, leaving 3 bases not matched to a gene. The CDR3 is 15 residues long.

The rearrangement joins TRBV12-3 or TRBV12-4 to TRBJ2-4, with 8 bases aligning to TRBD1. Trimming cost V 5 bases and J 11 bases; bases outside gene matches: 5. CDR3 size: 12 residues. CDR3 in amino acids: CASSTDRALQYF. In DNA form, the CDR3 reads TGTGCCAGCAGTACGGACAGGGCCCTTCAGTACTTC.

The rearrangement uses TRBV6-5 and TRBJ2-7, with D tentatively TRBD2 (6 bases). Per germline, CDR1 MNHEY and CDR2 SVGAGI. This CDR3 contains 12 residues. With 6 bases removed from V and 5 bases from J, the gap between germline ends came to 11 bases. The CDR3 nucleotides are TGTGCCAGCAGAGGGACTTCAGACGAGCAGTACTTC. Its protein is CASRGTSDEQYF.